This record concerns one TCR beta chain sequence. The sample belongs to a study of T cell changes during pregnancy in multiple sclerosis. The CDR3 totals 16 residues. V was cut by 3 bases and J by 7 bases, with 19 bases left in between. Germline V gene lookup returns CDR1 LNHDA and CDR2 SQIVND (reference sequence). The assay was immunoSEQ multiplex PCR, and TCRdb's table has in-frame clones only and misses some. The table shows about 92,000 clones, with more than 85% occurring only once. Material: peripheral blood, obtained in the first trimester of pregnancy. The rearrangement links TRBV19 to TRBJ1-5, with D possibly matching TRBD1 (6 bases). This sequence originates from a female donor with multiple sclerosis, enrolled in a pregnancy study. The CDR3 DNA is TGTGCCAGTAGTATGATAACCGGGGGGGGCCGGCAGCCCCAGCATTTT. It codes for CASSMITGGGRQPQHF.